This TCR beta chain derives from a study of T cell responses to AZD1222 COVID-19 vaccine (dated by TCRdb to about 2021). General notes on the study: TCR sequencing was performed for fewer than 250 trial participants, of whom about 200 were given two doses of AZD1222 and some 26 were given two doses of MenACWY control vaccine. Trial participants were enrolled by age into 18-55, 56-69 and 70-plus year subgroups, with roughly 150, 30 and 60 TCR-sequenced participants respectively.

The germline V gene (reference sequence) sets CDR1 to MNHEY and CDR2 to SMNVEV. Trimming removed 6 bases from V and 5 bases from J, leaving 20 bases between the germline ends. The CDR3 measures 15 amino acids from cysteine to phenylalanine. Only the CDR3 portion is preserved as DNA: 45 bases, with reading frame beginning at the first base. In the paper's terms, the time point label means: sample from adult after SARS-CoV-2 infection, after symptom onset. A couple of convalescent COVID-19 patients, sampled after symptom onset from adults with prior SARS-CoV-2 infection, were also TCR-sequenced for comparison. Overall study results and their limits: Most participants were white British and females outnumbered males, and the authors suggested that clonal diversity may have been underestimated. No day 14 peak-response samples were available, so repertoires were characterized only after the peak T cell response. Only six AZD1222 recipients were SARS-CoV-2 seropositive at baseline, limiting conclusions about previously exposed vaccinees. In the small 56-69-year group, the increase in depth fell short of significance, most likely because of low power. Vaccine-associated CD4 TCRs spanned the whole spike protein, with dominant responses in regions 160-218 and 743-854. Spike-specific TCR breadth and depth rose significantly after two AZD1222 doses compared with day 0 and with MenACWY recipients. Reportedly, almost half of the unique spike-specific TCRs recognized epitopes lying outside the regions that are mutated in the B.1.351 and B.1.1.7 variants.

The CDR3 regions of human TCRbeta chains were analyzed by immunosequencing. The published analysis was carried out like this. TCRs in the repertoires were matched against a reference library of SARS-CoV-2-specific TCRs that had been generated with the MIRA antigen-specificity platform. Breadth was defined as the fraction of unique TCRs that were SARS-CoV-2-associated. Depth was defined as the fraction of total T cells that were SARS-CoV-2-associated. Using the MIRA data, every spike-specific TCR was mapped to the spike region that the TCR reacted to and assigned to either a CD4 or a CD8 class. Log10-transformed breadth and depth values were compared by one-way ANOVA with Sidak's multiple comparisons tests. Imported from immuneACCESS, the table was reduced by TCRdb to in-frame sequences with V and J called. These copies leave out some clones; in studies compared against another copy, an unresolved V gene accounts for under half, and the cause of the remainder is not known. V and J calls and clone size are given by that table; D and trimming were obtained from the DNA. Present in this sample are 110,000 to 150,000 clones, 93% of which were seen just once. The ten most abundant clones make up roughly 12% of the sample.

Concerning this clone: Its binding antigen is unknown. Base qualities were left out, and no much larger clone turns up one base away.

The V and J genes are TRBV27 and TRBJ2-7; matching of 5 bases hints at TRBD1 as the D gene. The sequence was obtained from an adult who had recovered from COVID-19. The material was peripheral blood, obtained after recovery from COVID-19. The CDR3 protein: CASSPPAGLGDEQYF. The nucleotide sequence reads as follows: TGTGCCAGCAGCCCCCCCGCAGGGCTTGGGGACGAGCAGTACTTC.